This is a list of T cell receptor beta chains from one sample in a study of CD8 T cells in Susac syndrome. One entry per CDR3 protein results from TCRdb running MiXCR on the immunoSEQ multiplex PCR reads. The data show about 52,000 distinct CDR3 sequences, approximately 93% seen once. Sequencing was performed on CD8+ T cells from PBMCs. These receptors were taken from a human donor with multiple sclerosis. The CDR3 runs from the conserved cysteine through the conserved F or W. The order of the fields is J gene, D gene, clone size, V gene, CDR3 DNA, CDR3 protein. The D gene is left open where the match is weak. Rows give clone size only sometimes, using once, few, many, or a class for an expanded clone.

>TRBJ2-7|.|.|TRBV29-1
TGCAGCGCACACGGCGGGGCCACCTACGAGCAGTACTTC
CSAHGGATYEQYF
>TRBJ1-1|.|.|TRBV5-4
TGTGCCAGCAGCTTCCCGGGACAATTGAACACTGAAGCTTTCTTT
CASSFPGQLNTEAFF
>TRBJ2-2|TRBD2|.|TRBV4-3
TGCGCCAGCAGCCAAGAGGGGGGACTACCGAACACCGGGGAGCTGTTTTTT
CASSQEGGLPNTGELFF
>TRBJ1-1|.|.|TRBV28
TGTGCCAGCAGTTTCAGATTTTTGAACACTGAAGCTTTCTTT
CASSFRFLNTEAFF
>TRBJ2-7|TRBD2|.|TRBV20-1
TGCAGTGCCTCTAGCGGGGTAAGCTCCTACGAGCAGTACTTC
CSASSGVSSYEQYF
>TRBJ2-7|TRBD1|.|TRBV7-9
TGTGCCGTCCGGGACAGGGGCCACGAGCAGTACTTC
CAVRDRGHEQYF
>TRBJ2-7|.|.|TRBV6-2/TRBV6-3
TGTGCCAGCAGTTGGCGGGACGGGGCCTACGAGCAGTACTTC
CASSWRDGAYEQYF
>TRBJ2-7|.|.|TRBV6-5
TGTGCCAGCAGTTACGTCCTACAGGGGAGGGCCGAGCAGTACTTC
CASSYVLQGRAEQYF
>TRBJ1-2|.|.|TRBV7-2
TGTGCCAGCAGCTATTCGGCAGGGACCAACTATGGCTACACCTTC
CASSYSAGTNYGYTF
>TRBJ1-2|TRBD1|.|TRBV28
TGTGCCAGCAGCTCCTGGACAGGGAGCCCCTATGGCTACACCTTC
CASSSWTGSPYGYTF
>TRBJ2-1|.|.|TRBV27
TGTGCCAGCAGTTTAACACCGAGGGGTCTACTGGACAATGAGCAGTTCTTC
CASSLTPRGLLDNEQFF
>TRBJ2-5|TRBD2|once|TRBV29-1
TGCAGCGGCAATGGGATAGCGGGCGAGACCCAGTACTTC
CSGNGIAGETQYF
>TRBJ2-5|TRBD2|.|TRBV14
TGTGCCAGCAGCCAAGTGAGCGGGGGACAAGAGACCCAGTACTTC
CASSQVSGGQETQYF
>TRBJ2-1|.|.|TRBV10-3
TGTGCCATCAGTGAACCGGGACCCTACAATGAGCAGTTCTTC
CAISEPGPYNEQFF
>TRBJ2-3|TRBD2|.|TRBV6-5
TGTGCCAGCAGCCAGGGACTAGGCCCGGATACGCAGTATTTT
CASSQGLGPDTQYF
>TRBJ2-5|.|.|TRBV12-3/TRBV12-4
TGTGCCAGCAGTTCCACCTTGAGGGGGGAAACCACTATGGAGACCCAGTACTTC
CASSSTLRGETTMETQYF
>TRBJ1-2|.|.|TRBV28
TGTGCCAGCAGTCAAACGACAGTTTACTATGGCTACACCTTC
CASSQTTVYYGYTF
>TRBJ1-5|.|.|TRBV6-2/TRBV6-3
TGTGCCAGCAGTTACTCGGGCCTCCATCAGCCCCAGCATTTT
CASSYSGLHQPQHF
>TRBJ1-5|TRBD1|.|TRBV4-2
TGTGCCAGCAGCCCCATACAGGGGGCCACGGGCCAGCCCCAGCATTTT
CASSPIQGATGQPQHF
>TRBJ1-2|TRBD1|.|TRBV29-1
TGCAGCGTTGAAGATACAGGATCGGACAGGGGGTATGGCTACACCTTC
CSVEDTGSDRGYGYTF
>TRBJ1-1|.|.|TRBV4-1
TGCGCCAGCAGCCTAACTCAGAACACTGAAGCTTTCTTT
CASSLTQNTEAFF
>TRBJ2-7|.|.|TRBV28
TGTGCTAGCCGGGACGGGATAACCTACGAGCAGTACTTC
CASRDGITYEQYF
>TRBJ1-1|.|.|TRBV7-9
TGTGCCAGCAGCTGGTCGGGGAGCGGTGAAGCTTTCTTT
CASSWSGSGEAFF
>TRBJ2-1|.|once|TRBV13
TGTGCCAGCACCGCCGGGCAGTCCCCCTACAATGAGCAGTTCTTC
CASTAGQSPYNEQFF
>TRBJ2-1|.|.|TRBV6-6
TGTGCCAGCAGTTCCCGGGACTACAATGAGCAGTTCTTC
CASSSRDYNEQFF
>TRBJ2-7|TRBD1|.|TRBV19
TGTGCCACCAGACAGGGGGTTACCTACGAGCAGTACTTC
CATRQGVTYEQYF
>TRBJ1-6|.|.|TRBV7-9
TGTGCCAGCAGCTTAGACGGTCGGAATTCACCCCTCCACTTT
CASSLDGRNSPLHF
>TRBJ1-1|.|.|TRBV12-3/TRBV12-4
TGTGCCAGCAAGGGCAGCACGAACACTGAAGCTTTCTTT
CASKGSTNTEAFF
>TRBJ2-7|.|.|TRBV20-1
TGCAGTGCTAGACATCCGGACCGGTACGAGCAGTACTTC
CSARHPDRYEQYF
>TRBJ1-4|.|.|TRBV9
TGTGCCAGCAGCGTAGAGGGTGCAACTAATGAAAAACTGTTTTTT
CASSVEGATNEKLFF
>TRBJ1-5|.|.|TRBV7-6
TGTGCCAGCAGCTTAGGGAACAACAATCAGCCCCAGCATTTT
CASSLGNNNQPQHF
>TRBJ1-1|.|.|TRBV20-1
TGCAGTGCCCAATGGGGTGAAGCTTTCTTT
CSAQWGEAFF
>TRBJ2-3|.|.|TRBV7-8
TGTGCCAGCAGCTTGAGTGTCGTGGGTGGGACAACAGATACGCAGTATTTT
CASSLSVVGGTTDTQYF
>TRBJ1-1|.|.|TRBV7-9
TGTGCCAGCAGCTTAGGGGGCCCGAGCAACACTGAAGCTTTCTTT
CASSLGGPSNTEAFF
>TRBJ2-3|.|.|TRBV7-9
TGTGCCAGCAGCTTTACCTCCGCAGATACGCAGTATTTT
CASSFTSADTQYF
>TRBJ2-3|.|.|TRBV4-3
TGCGCCAGCAGCCAAGATCCGGAAAGCACAGATACGCAGTATTTT
CASSQDPESTDTQYF
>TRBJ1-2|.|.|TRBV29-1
TGCAGCGTTGAAAGGGACAATTATGGCTACACCTTC
CSVERDNYGYTF
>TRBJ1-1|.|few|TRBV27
TGTGCCAGCCGGACGGGGACTGAAGCTTTCTTT
CASRTGTEAFF
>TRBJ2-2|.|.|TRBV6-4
TGTGCCAGCAGTGACTCGCCCAACAGGGAAACCGGGGAGCTGTTTTTT
CASSDSPNRETGELFF
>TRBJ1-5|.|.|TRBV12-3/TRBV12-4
TGTGCCAGCAAAGGGGACAATCAGCCCCAGCATTTT
CASKGDNQPQHF
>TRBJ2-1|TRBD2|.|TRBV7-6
TGTGCCAGCAGCTTAGCCAAACGGCGGGGGGTTGAAAATGAGCAGTTCTTC
CASSLAKRRGVENEQFF
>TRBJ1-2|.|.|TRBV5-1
TGCGCCAGCAGCTCCTTTTCAGGGAATGGCTACACCTTC
CASSSFSGNGYTF
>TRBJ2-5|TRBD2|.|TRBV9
TGTGCCAGCAGCGTGGGGGGGGGTAAAGAGACCCAGTACTTC
CASSVGGGKETQYF
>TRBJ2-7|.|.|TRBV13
TGTGCCAGCAGCTTAGGGTCAGGGATCTACGAGCAGTACTTC
CASSLGSGIYEQYF
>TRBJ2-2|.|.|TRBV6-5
TGTGCCAGCAACGACATTCACACCGGGGAGCTGTTTTTT
CASNDIHTGELFF
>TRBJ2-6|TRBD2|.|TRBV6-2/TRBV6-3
TGTGCCAGCAGCGACACGACTCCGGGAGGGCCTGGGGCCAACGTCCTGACTTTC
CASSDTTPGGPGANVLTF
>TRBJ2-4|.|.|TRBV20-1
TGCAGTGCTCAACAGATACTAGCCAAAAACATTCAGTACTTC
CSAQQILAKNIQYF
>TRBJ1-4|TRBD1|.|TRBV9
TGTGCCAGCAGCGGACAGGGCGGCAAAGATGAAAAACTGTTTTTT
CASSGQGGKDEKLFF
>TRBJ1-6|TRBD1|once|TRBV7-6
TGTGCCAGCAGCCCTACGACAGACAGGGGGGATAATTCACCCCTCCACTTT
CASSPTTDRGDNSPLHF
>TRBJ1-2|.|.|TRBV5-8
TGTGCCAGCAGCTTGGTCAGTGGCTACACCTTC
CASSLVSGYTF
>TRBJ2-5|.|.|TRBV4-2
TGTGCCAGCAGCCTGCGCCTCAGGAGACCCCAAGAGACCCAGTACTTC
CASSLRLRRPQETQYF
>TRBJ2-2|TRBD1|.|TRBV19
TGTGCCAGTAGGAAGGACAGGGGAGACACCGGGGAGCTGTTTTTT
CASRKDRGDTGELFF
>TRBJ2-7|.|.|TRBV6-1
TGTGCCAGCTTTGGTCGGAGGGCATCGTGGGAGCAGTACTTC
CASFGRRASWEQYF
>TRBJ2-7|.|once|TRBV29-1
TGCAGCGTTGTCCAGGGTCCCTACGAGCAGTACTTC
CSVVQGPYEQYF